This T cell receptor (beta chain) appears in the sequencing data of a study of patients and donors after allogeneic stem cell transplantation. Each CDR3 protein is one row after TCRdb ran MiXCR on the RT-PCR reads. The data contain 84,000 or so distinct CDR3 sequences, approximately 49% of them seen just once; the ten biggest clones take up approximately 60%. V lost 3 bases and J 0 bases, leaving 11 bases between the germline ends. The CDR3 consists of 15 residues. The sequencing input was blood, either unsorted or a sorted T cell fraction (not recorded which). The chain joins TRBV12-3 or TRBV12-4 to TRBJ1-1; D uncertain. This receptor was obtained from a human donor who was either an allogeneic HSCT recipient or a stem cell or donor lymphocyte infusion donor (not recorded which). It is not recorded whose cells these are; they may come from a transplant donor. For the CDR3, the DNA is TGTGCCAGCAGTTTCGCGGGTTTGATGAACACTGAAGCTTTCTTT. Amino acids: CASSFAGLMNTEAFF.